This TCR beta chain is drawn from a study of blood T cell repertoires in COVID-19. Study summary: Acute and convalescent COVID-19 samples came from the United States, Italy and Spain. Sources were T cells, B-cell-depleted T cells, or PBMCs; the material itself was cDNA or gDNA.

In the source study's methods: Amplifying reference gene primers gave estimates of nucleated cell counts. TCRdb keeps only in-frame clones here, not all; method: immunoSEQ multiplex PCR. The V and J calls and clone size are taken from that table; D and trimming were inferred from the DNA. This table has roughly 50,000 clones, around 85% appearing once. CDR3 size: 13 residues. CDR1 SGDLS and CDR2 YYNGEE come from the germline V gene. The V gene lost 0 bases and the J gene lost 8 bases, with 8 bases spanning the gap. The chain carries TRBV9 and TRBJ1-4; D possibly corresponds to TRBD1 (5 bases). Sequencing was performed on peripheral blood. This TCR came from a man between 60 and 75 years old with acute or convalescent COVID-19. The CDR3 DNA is TGTGCCAGCAGCGTAGTCGGGGGAGAAAAACTGTTTTTT. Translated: CASSVVGGEKLFF.